Following are 29 T cell receptor beta chains from one sample sequenced in a study of blood T cell repertoires in COVID-19. Some clones are missing from TCRdb's copy, which holds only in-frame ones; the method was immunoSEQ multiplex PCR. The table includes approximately 150,000 clones, 70% to 80% detected once. Sequencing was done on a sample of PBMCs or T cells enriched from blood (not recorded which). Receptor source: a woman in her 70s in a cohort exposed to, infected with or recovered from COVID-19 (not recorded which).

The chain links TRBV28 to TRBJ1-2, with 10 bases lining up with TRBD1. V shed 2 bases and J 6 bases; nucleotides not matched to a gene: 6. Germline CDR1 is MDHEN and CDR2 is SYDVKM. The CDR3 has 15 amino acids. Here the CDR3 reads CASSLQGQGWDGYTF. CDR3 coding DNA: TGTGCCAGCAGTTTACAGGGACAGGGGTGGGATGGCTACACCTTC.

V is TRBV28 and J is TRBJ2-7; 8 positions match TRBD1. CDR1 is MDHEN, CDR2 SYDVKM, per germline. The CDR3 runs to 14 residues. Losses at the gene ends were 6 bases for V and 9 bases for J; bases not matched to a gene: 13. The CDR3 reads CASSPLGQGDLQYF. The CDR3 DNA sequence: TGTGCCAGCAGCCCTTTAGGACAGGGAGACCTGCAGTACTTC.

The V call is TRBV7-9, the J call TRBJ2-5; 9 positions agree with TRBD2. Germline trimming cut 6 bases from V and 2 bases from J; bases unmatched to any gene: 16. Germline V gene lookup returns CDR1 SEHNR and CDR2 FQNEAQ (reference sequence). The CDR3 has 18 residues. CDR3 in DNA: TGTGCCAGCAGTCTAGCCAGGGTAGCGGGAGAACAGCAAGAGACCCAGTACTTC. Its protein is CASSLARVAGEQQETQYF.

The gene calls are TRBV5-1 and TRBJ2-7; D may be TRBD2 (6 bases). Germline CDR1 and CDR2: SGHRS and YFSETQ. The V and J ends lost 0 bases and 3 bases respectively, with 10 bases between them. The CDR3 contains 14 residues. In nucleotides, the CDR3 is TGCGCCAGCAGCTTGGTCTTGGGGGGCTACGAGCAGTACTTC. Translating gives CASSLVLGGYEQYF.

V usage is TRBV7-9 and J usage is TRBJ1-2; D gene uncertain. This CDR3 is built from 14 residues. From germline, CDR1 is SEHNR and CDR2 FQNEAQ (reference sequence). With 5 bases removed from V and 2 bases from J, the gap between germline ends came to 12 bases. The CDR3 DNA follows: TGTGCCAGCAGCCCGCGGGTCTCAAACTATGGCTACACCTTC. Protein: CASSPRVSNYGYTF. Full variable domain (missing parts from reference TRBV7-9 and TRBJ1-2): DTGVSQNPRHKITKRGQNVTFRCDPISEHNRLYWYRQTLGQGPEFLTYFQNEAQLEKSRLLSDRFSAERPKGSFSTLEIQRTEQGDSAMYLCASSPRVSNYGYTFGSGTRLTVV.

This sequence joins TRBV7-8 and TRBJ1-5, with a tentative D call TRBD1 (5 bases). In germline, CDR1 is SGHVS, CDR2 FQNEAQ. The V gene lost 1 base and the J gene lost 4 bases, with 14 bases spanning the gap. The CDR3 has 16 amino acids. The CDR3 is CASSLVQGRLNQPQHF. CDR3 DNA: TGTGCCAGCAGCTTAGTTCAGGGCAGGTTAAATCAGCCCCAGCATTTT.

This sequence joins TRBV19 and TRBJ1-1; weak D call: TRBD1 (5 bases). The ends were cut back, 9 bases at V and 0 bases at J, with 11 bases in the middle. Germline values: CDR1 LNHDA, CDR2 SQIVND (reference sequence). This CDR3 contains 13 residues. This CDR3 reads CASLGGVNTEAFF. The CDR3 DNA sequence: TGTGCCAGCCTCGGGGGGGTGAACACTGAAGCTTTCTTT. Based on the CDR3 plus reference TRBV19 and TRBJ1-1, the full variable domain is DGGITQSPKYLFRKEGQNVTLSCEQNLNHDAMYWYRQDPGQGLRLIYYSQIVNDFQKGDIAEGYSVSREKKESFPLTVTSAQKNPTAFYLCASLGGVNTEAFFGQGTRLTVV.

As regards this clone: Other DNA variants within this sample encode the same CDR3. The CDR3 region is CASSLGQGDGELFF. CDR3 in DNA: TGCGCCAGCAGCTTGGGACAGGGCGACGGGGAGCTGTTTTTT. The rearrangement links TRBV5-1 to TRBJ2-2; 7 bases are a match to TRBD1. V was pared by 0 bases and J by 7 bases, with 3 bases of the junction left unmatched. Germline V gives CDR1 SGHRS, CDR2 YFSETQ. The CDR3 has 14 residues.

The chain recombines TRBV24-1 with TRBJ1-5, with D tentatively TRBD1 (5 bases). The CDR3 consists of 15 residues. With 3 bases removed from V and 11 bases from J, the gap between germline ends came to 19 bases. Germline values: CDR1 KGHDR, CDR2 SFDVKD. Here the CDR3 DNA reads TGTGCCACCAGTGATCCGAGGACCGGAGGGGTGACCCAGCATTTT. Protein product: CATSDPRTGGVTQHF.

The sample holds one count of this clone. This chain uses TRBV5-8 with TRBJ2-5; maybe TRBD1 (5 bases). The CDR3 is 15 amino acids. Trimming shortened V by 0 bases and J by 6 bases, and 15 bases separated the two germline ends. Germline CDR1 and CDR2: SGHTS and YDEGEE. The CDR3 protein is CASSLVDQGRKTQYF. Here the CDR3 DNA reads TGTGCCAGCAGCTTGGTGGATCAGGGTCGAAAGACCCAGTACTTC.

V usage is TRBV5-1 and J usage is TRBJ1-2; 10 positions agree with TRBD1. Germline CDR1 reads SGHRS; CDR2 reads YFSETQ. The CDR3 covers 17 residues. V lost 1 base to trimming and J lost 9 bases; unmatched junction nucleotides: 15. The chain's CDR3 is CASSLLLGAGTGASYTF. DNA of the CDR3: TGCGCCAGCAGCTTGCTCCTCGGAGCCGGGACAGGGGCGAGCTACACCTTC.

This clone was seen a few times. The V gene is TRBV4-1, the J gene TRBJ1-2, with a tentative D call TRBD1 (5 bases). Germline CDR1 MGHRA, CDR2 YSYEKL. Trimming left V 3 bases short and J 8 bases short, with 13 bases between. This CDR3 contains 13 residues. CDR3 sequence (DNA): TGCGCCAGCAGCCACTCTTTCCGGGGGGGCTACACCTTC. Translated, it gives CASSHSFRGGYTF.

The chain uses TRBV18 and TRBJ2-3; 8 nucleotides match TRBD2. Germline trimming cut 2 bases from V and 4 bases from J; bases unmatched to any gene: 2. This CDR3 comprises 14 residues. Germline V gene data show CDR1 as KGHSH and CDR2 as LQKENI. The CDR3 is CASSPKRESDTQYF. The CDR3, as DNA: TGTGCCAGCTCACCAAAGCGGGAGTCAGATACGCAGTATTTT.

V is TRBV5-4 and J is TRBJ2-3; D ambiguous. The CDR3 is 15 amino acids. Between the trimmed V and J ends, which lost 4 bases and 5 bases, there was a span of 17 bases. Per the germline V gene, CDR1 is SGHNT and CDR2 is YYREEE (reference sequence). CDR3: CASSRSTTDQDTQYF. CDR3 DNA sequence: TGTGCCAGCAGCCGGAGCACCACCGACCAAGATACGCAGTATTTT.

The chain is built from TRBV2 and TRBJ1-2; a weak D match, TRBD1 (6 bases). Trimming took 5 bases from V and 4 from J, leaving 11 bases between them. In germline, CDR1 is SNHLY, CDR2 FYNNEI. CDR3 size: 13 residues. The CDR3: CASSLTGLYGYTF. The DNA for the CDR3 is TGTGCCAGCAGTTTGACAGGACTCTATGGCTACACCTTC.

V usage is TRBV30 and J usage is TRBJ2-6; D gene uncertain. This CDR3 spans 14 amino acids. The ends were cut back, 2 bases at V and 0 bases at J, with 5 bases in the middle. The germline V gene has CDR1 GTSNPN and CDR2 SVGIG (reference sequence). Here the CDR3 DNA reads TGTGCCTGGAGTTCGGGCTCTGGGGCCAACGTCCTGACTTTC. This encodes CAWSSGSGANVLTF. Filled out from reference TRBV30 and TRBJ2-6, the complete variable domain reads SQTIHQWPATLVQPVGSPLSLECTVEGTSNPNLYWYRQAAGRGLQLLFYSVGIGQISSEVPQNLSASRPQDRQFILSSKKLLLSDSGFYLCAWSSGSGANVLTFGAGSRLTVL.

The chain has TRBV27 and TRBJ2-3, with TRBD1 identical over 8 bases. CDR1 and CDR2 from the germline V gene are MNHEY and SMNVEV (reference sequence). The CDR3 runs 13 residues. Losses at the gene ends were 6 bases for V and 3 bases for J; bases not matched to a gene: 2. CDR3 residues: CASRGTGTDTQYF. In nucleotides, the CDR3 is TGTGCCAGCAGGGGGACAGGTACAGATACGCAGTATTTT.

The chain uses TRBV30 and TRBJ1-2; 8 bases line up with TRBD1. The germline V gene encodes CDR1 GTSNPN and CDR2 SVGIG (reference sequence). V was clipped by 1 base and J by 7 bases; unmatched bases: 5. The length of the CDR3 is 13 residues. CDR3 sequence (DNA): TGTGCCTGGAGTGCCCAGGGGGCGACTGGCTACACCTTC. Translating it yields CAWSAQGATGYTF.

This chain links TRBV9 with TRBJ1-5; the D is unclear. V was cut by 0 bases and J by 4 bases, with 11 bases left in between. CDR1 is SGDLS and CDR2 is YYNGEE in the germline V gene. The CDR3 spans 15 residues. The CDR3 nucleotides read TGTGCCAGCAGCGTAGGCGGAGGGCAGAATCAGCCCCAGCATTTT. It is translated as CASSVGGGQNQPQHF.

The V call is TRBV28, the J call TRBJ2-1, with D perhaps matching TRBD2 (5 bases). Germline V gene sequence: CDR1 MDHEN, CDR2 SYDVKM. This CDR3 is 12 amino acids long. The V end was cut by 6 bases, the J end by 15 bases, with 18 bases between. The CDR3 DNA is TGTGCCAGCAGCACACTCAGGACGGGAACGTTCTTC. Protein sequence: CASSTLRTGTFF.

V is TRBV28 and J is TRBJ2-2; TRBD2 matches 7 bases. After removal of 8 bases from V and 2 bases from J, the junction contained 11 bases not matched to a gene. The CDR3 is made up of 16 amino acids. CDR1 and CDR2 from the germline V gene are MDHEN and SYDVKM. The DNA of the CDR3 is TGTGCCAGCGAAGAGGTTGCGGGAGTTAACACCGGGGAGCTGTTTTTT. It codes for CASEEVAGVNTGELFF.

This clone has only a few counts. The CDR3 DNA is TGTGCCAGCAGTCCCGGACAGGGGACGGATCAGCCCCAGCATTTT. This sequence encodes CASSPGQGTDQPQHF. This sequence joins TRBV11-3 and TRBJ1-5; TRBD1 matches 9 bases. This CDR3 has 15 amino acids. The J segment lost 5 bases and the V segment lost 6 bases, leaving 8 bases of the junction unmatched. Looked up from germline, CDR1 is SGHNT and CDR2 is YENEEA.

This chain links TRBV18 with TRBJ1-2; 7 nucleotides line up with TRBD1. The CDR3 loop spans 15 amino acids. Germline V gene lookup returns CDR1 KGHSH and CDR2 LQKENI. V lost 2 bases to trimming and J lost 5 bases; unmatched junction nucleotides: 8. Here the CDR3 reads CASSPGSDRFYGYTF. DNA of the CDR3: TGTGCCAGCTCACCAGGATCGGACAGGTTTTATGGCTACACCTTC.

This clone has more than one count but fewer than ten. The chain couples TRBV7-2 to TRBJ2-7; 8 nucleotides match TRBD1. The germline V gene has CDR1 SGHTA and CDR2 FQGNSA. This CDR3 spans 15 amino acids. Germline trimming cut 1 base from V and 3 bases from J; bases unmatched to any gene: 5. CDR3 sequence: CASSLVADRVYEQYF. CDR3 in DNA: TGTGCCAGCAGCTTAGTCGCGGACAGGGTCTACGAGCAGTACTTC.

V gene TRBV20-1 combines with J gene TRBJ2-1; 8 bases map to TRBD2. Trimming removed 4 bases from V and 9 bases from J; junction bases left unmatched: 2. The CDR3 covers 11 residues. CDR1 is DFQATT and CDR2 is SNEGSKA in the germline V gene (reference sequence). The CDR3 is CSANRGGEQFF. The CDR3 DNA sequence: TGCAGTGCTAATCGGGGGGGTGAGCAGTTCTTC.

The chain combines TRBV5-1 with TRBJ1-6, with TRBD1 as a possible D gene (6 bases). Germline V gives CDR1 SGHRS, CDR2 YFSETQ. The length of the CDR3 is 15 residues. V lost 4 bases to trimming and J lost 4 bases, with 12 bases between them. Here the CDR3 reads CASSPGTPYNSPLHF. The DNA of the CDR3 is TGCGCCAGCAGCCCCGGGACACCTTATAATTCACCCCTCCACTTT.

This clone was seen just once. The chain has TRBV14 and TRBJ2-1, with a possible D match to TRBD2 (6 bases). Looked up from germline, CDR1 is SGHDN and CDR2 is FVKESK. The length of the CDR3 is 15 residues. Trimming shortened V by 6 bases and J by 5 bases, and 17 bases separated the two germline ends. This CDR3 reads CASSPAGTRHNEQFF. CDR3 in DNA: TGTGCCAGCAGTCCTGCCGGGACTCGGCACAATGAGCAGTTCTTC.

The chain links TRBV7-9 to TRBJ1-1, with D hard to call. Germline V gives CDR1 SEHNR, CDR2 FQNEAQ (reference sequence). The CDR3 is 13 amino acids. Trimming removed 2 bases from V and 1 base from J, with 5 bases in between. The CDR3 loop is CASSLRGNTEAFF. The DNA of the CDR3 is TGTGCCAGCAGCTTACGGGGGAACACTGAAGCTTTCTTT.

This clone has only a few counts. This sequence joins TRBV28 and TRBJ1-5; D is possibly TRBD1 (6 bases). The CDR3 length is 15 residues. Germline V gene lookup returns CDR1 MDHEN and CDR2 SYDVKM. V was trimmed by 3 bases and J by 0 bases, leaving 9 bases between them. This CDR3 is CASSLAGASNQPQHF. CDR3 nucleotides: TGTGCCAGCAGTTTGGCAGGGGCTAGCAATCAGCCCCAGCATTTT.